This T cell receptor beta chain was sequenced in a study of beta chain features in type 1 diabetes. This clone has more than one count but fewer than ten. Since all of the isolated RNA was reverse transcribed, expressed TCRB transcripts were what got sequenced. Some clones are missing from TCRdb's copy, which holds only in-frame ones; the method was immunoSEQ multiplex PCR. This sample has about 620,000 clones, with less than 20% found just once. The sequenced sample was naive CD4+ T cells from blood. The clonotype originates from a man aged 18-30 years in good health.

CDR3 region: CASSSTGSEAFF. CDR3 coding DNA: TGTGCCAGCAGTTCGACAGGTTCTGAAGCTTTCTTT. V usage is TRBV6-1 and J usage is TRBJ1-1; TRBD1 is a possible D gene (6 bases). Per the germline V gene, CDR1 is MNHNS and CDR2 is SASEGT. Trimming stripped 5 bases from V and 6 bases from J, with 10 bases between. There are 12 residues in the CDR3.